This T cell receptor beta chain was identified during a study of blood T cell repertoires in COVID-19. The wider study: Nucleic acid was either cDNA or gDNA, and it came from T cells, B-cell-depleted T cells, or PBMCs.

Per the original data handling: Reference gene primer amplification yielded estimated nucleated cell counts. Clones were read by immunoSEQ multiplex PCR, and TCRdb kept only the in-frame ones, dropping some. Clonal size and the V and J genes are those of that table, whereas D and trimming came from the DNA. The sample holds 95,000 to 150,000 clones; around nine tenths are singletons and the top ten take approximately 1.2%. Germline-derived CDR1 and CDR2 are SQVTM and ANQGSEA. Trimming took 0 bases from V and 4 from J, leaving 15 bases between them. The CDR3 is 15 residues long. Sample: peripheral blood. The sequence was obtained from a woman older than 75 with acute or convalescent COVID-19. The genes are TRBV29-1 and TRBJ1-2, with D tentatively TRBD1 (6 bases). CDR3 coding DNA: TGCAGCGTTGAAGACCCGACAGGACCCCGCTATGGCTACACCTTC. Its translation is CSVEDPTGPRYGYTF. Supplemented by reference TRBV29-1 and TRBJ1-2, the full variable domain reads SAVISQKPSRDICQRGTSLTIQCQVDSQVTMMFWYRQQPGQSLTLIATANQGSEATYESGFVIDKFPISRPNLTFSTLTVSNMSPEDSSIYLCSVEDPTGPRYGYTFGSGTRLTVV.